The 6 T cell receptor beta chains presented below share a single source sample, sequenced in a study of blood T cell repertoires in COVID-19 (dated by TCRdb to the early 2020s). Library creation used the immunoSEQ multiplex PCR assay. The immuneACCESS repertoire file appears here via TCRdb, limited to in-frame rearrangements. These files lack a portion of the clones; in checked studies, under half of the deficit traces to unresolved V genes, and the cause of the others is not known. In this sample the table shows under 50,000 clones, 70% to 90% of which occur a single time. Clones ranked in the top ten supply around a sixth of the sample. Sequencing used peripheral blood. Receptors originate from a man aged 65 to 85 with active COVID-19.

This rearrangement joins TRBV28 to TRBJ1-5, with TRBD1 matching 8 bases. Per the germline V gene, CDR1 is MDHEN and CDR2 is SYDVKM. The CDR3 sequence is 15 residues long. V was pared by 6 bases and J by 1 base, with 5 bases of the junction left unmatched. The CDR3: CASRPGTGSNQPQHF. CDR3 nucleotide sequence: TGTGCCAGCAGACCCGGGACAGGAAGCAATCAGCCCCAGCATTTT. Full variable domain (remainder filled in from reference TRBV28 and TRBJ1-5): DVKVTQSSRYLVKRTGEKVFLECVQDMDHENMFWYRQDPGLGLRLIYFSYDVKMKEKGDIPEGYSVSREKKERFSLILESASTNQTSMYLCASRPGTGSNQPQHFGDGTRLSIL.

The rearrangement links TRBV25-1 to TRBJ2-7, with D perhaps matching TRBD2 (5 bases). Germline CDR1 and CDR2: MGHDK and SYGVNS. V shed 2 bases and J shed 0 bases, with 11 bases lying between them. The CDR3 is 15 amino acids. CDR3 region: CASSEGGYSSYEQYF. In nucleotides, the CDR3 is TGTGCCAGCAGTGAAGGAGGATACAGCTCCTACGAGCAGTACTTC.

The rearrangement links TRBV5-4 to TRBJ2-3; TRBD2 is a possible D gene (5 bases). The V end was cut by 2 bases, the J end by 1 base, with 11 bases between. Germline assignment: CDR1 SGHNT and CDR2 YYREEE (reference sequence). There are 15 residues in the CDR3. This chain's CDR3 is CASSLGGSGTDTQYF. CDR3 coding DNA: TGTGCCAGCAGCTTAGGAGGTAGCGGCACAGATACGCAGTATTTT.

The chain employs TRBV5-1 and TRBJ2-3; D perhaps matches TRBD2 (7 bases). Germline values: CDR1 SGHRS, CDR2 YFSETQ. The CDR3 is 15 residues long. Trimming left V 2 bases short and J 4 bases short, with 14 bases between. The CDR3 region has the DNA TGCGCCAGCAGCTTTCAGGCGGGGGCCTCAGATACGCAGTATTTT. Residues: CASSFQAGASDTQYF.

Here the CDR3 DNA reads TGTGCCAGCGCACAAGAGGGACCCCTCCACTTT. Its translation is CASAQEGPLHF. This chain joins TRBV5-8 and TRBJ1-6; no clear D gene. Germline CDR1 and CDR2: SGHTS and YDEGEE. This CDR3 region has 11 residues. V was pared by 7 bases and J by 12 bases, with 11 bases between.

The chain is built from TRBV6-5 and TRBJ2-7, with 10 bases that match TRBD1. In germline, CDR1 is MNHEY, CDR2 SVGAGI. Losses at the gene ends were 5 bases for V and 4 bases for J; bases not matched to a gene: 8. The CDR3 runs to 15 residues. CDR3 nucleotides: TGTGCCAGCAGTACACCGACAGGGGGCTCATACGAGCAGTACTTC. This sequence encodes CASSTPTGGSYEQYF.